This T cell receptor (beta chain) was recovered during a study of OX40 agonist ivuxolimab in advanced cancers. Sequenced by immunoSEQ multiplex PCR; TCRdb stores in-frame clones only, minus some. Of about 75,000 clones listed, 70% to 90% are singletons. Germline values: CDR1 SGHTA, CDR2 FQGTGA. The CDR3 sequence is 19 residues long. V dropped 1 base and J dropped 4; count of bases not matched to a gene: 16. The genes are TRBV7-3 and TRBJ2-4; TRBD2 agrees at 7 bases. The sequence was collected from an adult with an advanced solid tumor such as melanoma, head and neck, liver or kidney cancer. The starting material was CD4+ or CD8+ T cells sorted from blood, obtained in a trial of the OX40 agonist ivuxolimab. CDR3 in DNA: TGTGCCAGCAGCTTAAACGGCATACGGGAGGAATCGCCAAAAAACATTCAGTACTTC. Translated, it gives CASSLNGIREESPKNIQYF. The full variable domain, completed using reference TRBV7-3 and TRBJ2-4, is GAGVSQTPSNKVTEKGKYVELRCDPISGHTALYWYRQSLGQGPEFLIYFQGTGAADDSGLPNDRFFAVRPEGSVSTLKIQRTERGDSAVYLCASSLNGIREESPKNIQYFGAGTRLSVL.